Below, 10 T cell receptor beta chains from the same sample are listed, as sequenced in a study of blood T cell repertoires in COVID-19. TCRdb keeps only in-frame clones here, not all; method: immunoSEQ multiplex PCR. Of around 130,000 clones in the sample, over 80% were seen once. The sample comprised PBMCs or T cells enriched from blood (not recorded which). Receptors were obtained from a man younger than 40 who had recovered from COVID-19.

The chain uses TRBV10-3 and TRBJ1-5, with D possibly TRBD1 on 6 matching bases. The V end lost 3 bases, the J end lost 7 bases, and 16 bases lay between the germline ends. Germline V gene sequence: CDR1 ENHRY, CDR2 SYGVKD. This CDR3 is built from 15 residues. CDR3 sequence: CAISDIQGFGQPQHF. CDR3 DNA sequence: TGTGCCATCAGTGACATTCAGGGGTTTGGACAGCCCCAGCATTTT.

This chain uses TRBV7-9 with TRBJ1-3, with 12 positions matching TRBD1. The J segment lost 0 bases and the V segment lost 4 bases, leaving 4 bases of the junction unmatched. The CDR3 consists of 17 residues. The V gene's germline CDR1 is SEHNR and CDR2 FQNEAQ (reference sequence). CDR3 bases: TGTGCCAGCAGCTCAGGGACAGGGGGCCTCTCTGGAAACACCATATATTTT. Protein: CASSSGTGGLSGNTIYF.

The V and J genes are TRBV11-3 and TRBJ2-2; TRBD2 matches 8 bases. V shed 3 bases and J 3 bases; nucleotides not matched to a gene: 9. Germline-derived CDR1 and CDR2 are SGHNT and YENEEA. CDR3 length: 17 amino acids. DNA for the CDR3: TGTGCCAGCAGCTTCGGTTCGGCTAGCGGGTACACCGGGGAGCTGTTTTTT. The encoded protein is CASSFGSASGYTGELFF.

The CDR3 coding sequence is TGTGCCAGTAGTACCCAGGGGGGCCCCACTGAAGCTTTCTTT. Its protein product is CASSTQGGPTEAFF. The chain has TRBV19 and TRBJ1-1; 7 bases are a match to TRBD1. CDR1 and CDR2 (germline): LNHDA, SQIVND (reference sequence). The V gene end was trimmed by 4 bases and the J gene end by 4 bases; junction bases not matched to a gene: 6. The CDR3 is 14 amino acids. The full variable domain, completed using reference TRBV19 and TRBJ1-1, is DGGITQSPKYLFRKEGQNVTLSCEQNLNHDAMYWYRQDPGQGLRLIYYSQIVNDFQKGDIAEGYSVSREKKESFPLTVTSAQKNPTAFYLCASSTQGGPTEAFFGQGTRLTVV.

The chain is built from TRBV4-1 and TRBJ1-4; the match to TRBD1 covers 8 bases. Looked up from germline, CDR1 is MGHRA and CDR2 is YSYEKL. J lost 7 bases, V lost 4 bases, and 5 bases had no gene match. The length of the CDR3 is 14 residues. The DNA for the CDR3 is TGCGCCAGCAGCCTACAGGGGGTTGGTGAAAAACTGTTTTTT. Translation: CASSLQGVGEKLFF.

This chain joins TRBV24-1 and TRBJ2-1; D may be TRBD1 (7 bases). The CDR3 is made up of 16 amino acids. V lost 2 bases and J lost 2, with 12 bases in between. Per germline, CDR1 KGHDR and CDR2 SFDVKD. CDR3 nucleotides: TGTGCCACCAGTGATTCTCAGGGGGGTGCCTACAATGAGCAGTTCTTC. Translated, it gives CATSDSQGGAYNEQFF.

The chain links TRBV29-1 to TRBJ1-2, with TRBD1 matching 7 bases. J was trimmed by 2 bases and V by 5 bases; bases with no gene match: 11. CDR3 length: 15 amino acids. In germline, CDR1 is SQVTM, CDR2 ANQGSEA. The CDR3 here is CSVNAGTVFNYGYTF. The CDR3 DNA reads TGCAGCGTTAACGCCGGGACAGTCTTCAACTATGGCTACACCTTC.

The chain carries TRBV4-1 and TRBJ1-4; TRBD1 agrees at 7 bases. Trimming removed 1 base from V and 11 bases from J; junction bases left unmatched: 13. CDR3 length: 16 residues. Germline V gives CDR1 MGHRA, CDR2 YSYEKL. The CDR3 spells CASSQGRSGTVSKLFF. The CDR3, as DNA: TGCGCCAGCAGCCAAGGGAGGTCCGGGACAGTTAGCAAACTGTTTTTT.

This chain joins TRBV18 and TRBJ2-2; D uncertain. Germline V gene data show CDR1 as KGHSH and CDR2 as LQKENI. Trimming shortened V by 6 bases and J by 1 base, and 6 bases separated the two germline ends. The CDR3 has 13 amino acids. The DNA of the CDR3 is TGTGCCAGCTCTCTTAAGAACACCGGGGAGCTGTTTTTT. It encodes CASSLKNTGELFF.

The chain carries TRBV19 and TRBJ1-4, with D possibly matching TRBD1 (5 bases). Between the trimmed V and J ends, which lost 5 bases and 2 bases, there was a span of 9 bases. Germline CDR1 and CDR2: LNHDA and SQIVND (reference sequence). The CDR3 has 14 residues. The CDR3 DNA sequence: TGTGCCAGTAGTGGGTGGGGCACTAATGAAAAACTGTTTTTT. Amino acids: CASSGWGTNEKLFF. Looking up the rest from reference TRBV19 and TRBJ1-4 gives the full variable domain: DGGITQSPKYLFRKEGQNVTLSCEQNLNHDAMYWYRQDPGQGLRLIYYSQIVNDFQKGDIAEGYSVSREKKESFPLTVTSAQKNPTAFYLCASSGWGTNEKLFFGSGTQLSVL.